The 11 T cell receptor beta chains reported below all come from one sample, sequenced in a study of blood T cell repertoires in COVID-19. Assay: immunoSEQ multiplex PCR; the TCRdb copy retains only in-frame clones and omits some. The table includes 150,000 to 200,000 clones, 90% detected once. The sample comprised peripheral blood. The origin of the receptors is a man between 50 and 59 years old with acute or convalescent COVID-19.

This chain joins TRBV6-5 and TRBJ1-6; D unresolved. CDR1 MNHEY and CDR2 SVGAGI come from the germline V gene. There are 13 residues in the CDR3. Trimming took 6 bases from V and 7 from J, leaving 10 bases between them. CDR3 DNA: TGTGCCAGCAGAAACAGCGGGAATTCACCCCTCCACTTT. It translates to CASRNSGNSPLHF.

The CDR3 nucleotides are TGTGCCAGCAGTTTTAAGCCAGGGGACACTGAAGCTTTCTTT. It translates to CASSFKPGDTEAFF. The genes are TRBV7-2 and TRBJ1-1; possibly TRBD1 for D (6 bases). CDR3 length: 14 amino acids. In germline, CDR1 is SGHTA, CDR2 FQGNSA. V lost 6 bases, J lost 3 bases, and 14 bases lay in between.

In DNA form, the CDR3 reads TGTGCCAGTAGTGGGGTAGCGGGAGCAGCTGGGACCCAGTACTTC. Translated, it gives CASSGVAGAAGTQYF. V gene TRBV19 combines with J gene TRBJ2-5; TRBD2 matches at 9 bases. This CDR3 spans 15 amino acids. V lost 5 bases to trimming and J lost 7 bases; unmatched junction nucleotides: 11. Germline-derived CDR1 and CDR2 are LNHDA and SQIVND (reference sequence). Full variable domain (remainder filled in from reference TRBV19 and TRBJ2-5): DGGITQSPKYLFRKEGQNVTLSCEQNLNHDAMYWYRQDPGQGLRLIYYSQIVNDFQKGDIAEGYSVSREKKESFPLTVTSAQKNPTAFYLCASSGVAGAAGTQYFGPGTRLLVL.

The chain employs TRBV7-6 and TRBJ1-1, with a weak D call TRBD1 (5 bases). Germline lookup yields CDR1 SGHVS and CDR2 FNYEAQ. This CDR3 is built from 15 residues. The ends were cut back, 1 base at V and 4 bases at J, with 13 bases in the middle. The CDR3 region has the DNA TGTGCCAGCAGCTTAGAACGGGCGGGGACCACTGAAGCTTTCTTT. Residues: CASSLERAGTTEAFF.

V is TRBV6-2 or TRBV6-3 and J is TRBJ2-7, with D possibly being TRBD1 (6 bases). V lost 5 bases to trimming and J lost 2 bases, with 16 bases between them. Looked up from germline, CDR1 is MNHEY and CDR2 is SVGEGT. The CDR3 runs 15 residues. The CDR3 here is CASSRGQGTPYEQYV. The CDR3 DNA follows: TGTGCCAGCAGTAGAGGGCAGGGGACCCCCTACGAGCAGTACGTC.

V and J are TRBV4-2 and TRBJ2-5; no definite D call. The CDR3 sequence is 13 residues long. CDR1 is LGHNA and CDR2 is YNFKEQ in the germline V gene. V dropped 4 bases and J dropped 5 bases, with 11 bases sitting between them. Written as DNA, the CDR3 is TGTGCCAGCAGCCGGAGTCAGAGGGAGACCCAGTACTTC. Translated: CASSRSQRETQYF.

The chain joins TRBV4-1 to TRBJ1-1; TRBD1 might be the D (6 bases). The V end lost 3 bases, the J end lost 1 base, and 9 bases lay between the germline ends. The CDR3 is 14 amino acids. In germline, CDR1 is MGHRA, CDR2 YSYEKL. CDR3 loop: CASSHAGENTEAFF. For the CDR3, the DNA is TGCGCCAGCAGCCACGCAGGGGAGAACACTGAAGCTTTCTTT.

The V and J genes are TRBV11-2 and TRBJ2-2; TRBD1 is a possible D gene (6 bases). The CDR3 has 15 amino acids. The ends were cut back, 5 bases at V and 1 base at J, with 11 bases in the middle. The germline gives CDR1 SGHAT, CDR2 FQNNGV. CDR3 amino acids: CASSQGRMNTGELFF. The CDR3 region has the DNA TGTGCCAGCAGCCAGGGGCGAATGAACACCGGGGAGCTGTTTTTT.

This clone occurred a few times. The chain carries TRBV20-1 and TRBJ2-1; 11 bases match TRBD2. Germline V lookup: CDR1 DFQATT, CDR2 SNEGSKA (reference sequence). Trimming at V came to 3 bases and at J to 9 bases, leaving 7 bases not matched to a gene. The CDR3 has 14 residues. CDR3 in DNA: TGCAGTGCTAGTATGTCTAGCGGGAGGTCTGAGCAGTTCTTC. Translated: CSASMSSGRSEQFF.

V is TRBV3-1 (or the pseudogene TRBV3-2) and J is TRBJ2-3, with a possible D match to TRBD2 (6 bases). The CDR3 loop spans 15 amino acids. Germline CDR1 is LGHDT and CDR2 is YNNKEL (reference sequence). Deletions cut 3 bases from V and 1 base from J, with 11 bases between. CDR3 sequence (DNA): TGTGCCAGCAGCCAGAGAGGCGGGGGCACAGATACGCAGTATTTT. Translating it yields CASSQRGGGTDTQYF.

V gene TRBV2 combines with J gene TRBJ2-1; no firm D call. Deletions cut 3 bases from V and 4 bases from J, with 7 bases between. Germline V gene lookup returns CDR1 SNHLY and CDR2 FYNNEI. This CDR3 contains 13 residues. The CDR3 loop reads CASSDRMYNEQFF. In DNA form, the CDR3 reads TGTGCCAGCAGTGACCGTATGTACAATGAGCAGTTCTTC.